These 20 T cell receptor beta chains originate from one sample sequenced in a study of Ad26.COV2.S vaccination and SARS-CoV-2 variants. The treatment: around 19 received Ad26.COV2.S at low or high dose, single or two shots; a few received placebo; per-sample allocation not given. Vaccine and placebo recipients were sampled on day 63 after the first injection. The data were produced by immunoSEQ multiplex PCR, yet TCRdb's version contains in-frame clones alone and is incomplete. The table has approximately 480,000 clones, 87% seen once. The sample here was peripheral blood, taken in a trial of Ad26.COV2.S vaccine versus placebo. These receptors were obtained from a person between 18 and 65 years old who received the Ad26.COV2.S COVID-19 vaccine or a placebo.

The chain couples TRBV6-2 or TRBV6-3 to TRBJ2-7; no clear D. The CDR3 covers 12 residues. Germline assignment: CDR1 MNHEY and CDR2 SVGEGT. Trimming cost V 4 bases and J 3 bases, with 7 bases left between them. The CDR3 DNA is TGTGCCAGCAGTTTAGGCCTCTACGAGCAGTACTTC. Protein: CASSLGLYEQYF.

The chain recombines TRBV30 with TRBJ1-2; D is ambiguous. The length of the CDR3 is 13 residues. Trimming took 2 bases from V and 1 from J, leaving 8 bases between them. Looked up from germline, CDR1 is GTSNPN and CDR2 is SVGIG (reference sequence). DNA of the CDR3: TGTGCCTGGAGTTCATACAGTAACTATGGCTACACCTTC. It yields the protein CAWSSYSNYGYTF.

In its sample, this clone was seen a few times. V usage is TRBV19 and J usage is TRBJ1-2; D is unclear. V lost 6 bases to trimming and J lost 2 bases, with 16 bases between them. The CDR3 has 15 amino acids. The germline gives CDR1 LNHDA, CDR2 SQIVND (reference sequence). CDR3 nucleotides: TGTGCCAGTAGCCCCCGGCCCAAGAAGAACTATGGCTACACCTTC. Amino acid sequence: CASSPRPKKNYGYTF. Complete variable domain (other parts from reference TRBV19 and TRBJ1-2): DGGITQSPKYLFRKEGQNVTLSCEQNLNHDAMYWYRQDPGQGLRLIYYSQIVNDFQKGDIAEGYSVSREKKESFPLTVTSAQKNPTAFYLCASSPRPKKNYGYTFGSGTRLTVV.

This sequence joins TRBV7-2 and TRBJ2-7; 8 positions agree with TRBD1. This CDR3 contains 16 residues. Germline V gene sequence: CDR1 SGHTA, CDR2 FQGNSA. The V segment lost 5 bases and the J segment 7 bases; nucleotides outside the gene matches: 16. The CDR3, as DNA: TGTGCCAGCAGCCCATATGGCCGTCAGGGGGCGCGAGAGCAGTACTTC. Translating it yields CASSPYGRQGAREQYF.

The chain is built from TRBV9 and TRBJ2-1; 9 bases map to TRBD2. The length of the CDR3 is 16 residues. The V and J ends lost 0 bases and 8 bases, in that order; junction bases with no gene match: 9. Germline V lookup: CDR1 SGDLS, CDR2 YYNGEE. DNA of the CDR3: TGTGCCAGCAGCGTAGGGGCGGGAGGGGGGATGTATGAGCAGTTCTTC. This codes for CASSVGAGGGMYEQFF.

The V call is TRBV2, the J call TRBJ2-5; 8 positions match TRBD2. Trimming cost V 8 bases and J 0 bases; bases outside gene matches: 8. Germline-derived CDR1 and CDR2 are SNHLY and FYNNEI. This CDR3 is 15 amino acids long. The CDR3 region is CASSRGSGNQETQYF. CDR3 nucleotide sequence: TGTGCCAGCTCTAGGGGTAGCGGGAACCAAGAGACCCAGTACTTC.

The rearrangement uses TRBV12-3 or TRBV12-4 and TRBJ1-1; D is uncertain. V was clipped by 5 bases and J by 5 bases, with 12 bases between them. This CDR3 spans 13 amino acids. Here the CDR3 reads CASSPARGTEAFF. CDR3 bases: TGTGCCAGCAGTCCGGCCCGCGGTACTGAAGCTTTCTTT.

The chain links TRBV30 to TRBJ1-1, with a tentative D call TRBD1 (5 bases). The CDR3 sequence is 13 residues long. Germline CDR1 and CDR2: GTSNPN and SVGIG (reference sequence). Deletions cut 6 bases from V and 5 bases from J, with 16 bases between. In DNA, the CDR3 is TGTGCCTGTTTGACAGTCCTGGGGACTGAAGCTTTCTTT. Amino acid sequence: CACLTVLGTEAFF.

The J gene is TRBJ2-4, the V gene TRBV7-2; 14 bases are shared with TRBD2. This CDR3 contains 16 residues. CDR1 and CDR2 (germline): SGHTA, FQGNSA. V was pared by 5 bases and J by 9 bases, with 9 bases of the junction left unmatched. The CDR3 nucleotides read TGTGCCAGCAGCCCGGGACTAGCGGGAGAAAGGGCCATTCAGTACTTC. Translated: CASSPGLAGERAIQYF.

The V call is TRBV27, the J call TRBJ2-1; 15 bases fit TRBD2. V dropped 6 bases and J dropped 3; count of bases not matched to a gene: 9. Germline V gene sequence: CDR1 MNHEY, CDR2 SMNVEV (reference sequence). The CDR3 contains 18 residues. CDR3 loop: CASSRGLAGGFLYNEQFF. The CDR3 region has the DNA TGTGCCAGCAGCCGAGGACTAGCGGGAGGGTTTCTCTACAATGAGCAGTTCTTC.

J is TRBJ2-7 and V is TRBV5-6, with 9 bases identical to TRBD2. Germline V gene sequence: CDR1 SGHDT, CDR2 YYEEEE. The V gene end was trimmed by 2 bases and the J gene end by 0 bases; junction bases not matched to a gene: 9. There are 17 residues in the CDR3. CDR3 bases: TGTGCCAGCAGCTTCTGGATGGCTAGCGGGAACTCCTACGAGCAGTACTTC. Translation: CASSFWMASGNSYEQYF. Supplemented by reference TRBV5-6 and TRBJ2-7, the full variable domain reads DAGVTQSPTHLIKTRGQQVTLRCSPKSGHDTVSWYQQALGQGPQFIFQYYEEEERQRGNFPDRFSGHQFPNYSSELNVNALLLGDSALYLCASSFWMASGNSYEQYFGPGTRLTVT.

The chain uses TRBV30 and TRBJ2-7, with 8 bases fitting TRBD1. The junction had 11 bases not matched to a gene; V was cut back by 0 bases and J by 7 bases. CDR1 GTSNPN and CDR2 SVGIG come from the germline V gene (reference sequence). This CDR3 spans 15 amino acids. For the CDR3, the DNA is TGTGCCTGGAGTGTTCTGGCAGGGGGCGGAGGGGAGCAGTACTTC. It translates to CAWSVLAGGGGEQYF.

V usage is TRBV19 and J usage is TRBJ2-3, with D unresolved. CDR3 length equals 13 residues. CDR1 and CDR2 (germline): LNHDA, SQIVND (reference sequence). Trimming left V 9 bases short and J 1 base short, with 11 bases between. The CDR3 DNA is TGTGCCAGCACCTTCACCGGCACAGATACGCAGTATTTT. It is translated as CASTFTGTDTQYF.

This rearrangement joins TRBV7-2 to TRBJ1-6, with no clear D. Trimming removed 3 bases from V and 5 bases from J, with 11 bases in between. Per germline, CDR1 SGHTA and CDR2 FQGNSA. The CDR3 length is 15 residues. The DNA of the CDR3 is TGTGCCAGCAGCTTTTTACCGGCTGATAATTCACCCCTCCACTTT. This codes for CASSFLPADNSPLHF.

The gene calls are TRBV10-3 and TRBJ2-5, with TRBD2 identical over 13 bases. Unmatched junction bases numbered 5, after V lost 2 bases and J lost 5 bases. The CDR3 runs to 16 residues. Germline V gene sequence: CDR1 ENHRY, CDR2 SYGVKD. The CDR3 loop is CAISEGTSGRVETQYF. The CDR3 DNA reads TGTGCCATCAGTGAGGGAACTAGCGGGAGGGTCGAGACCCAGTACTTC.

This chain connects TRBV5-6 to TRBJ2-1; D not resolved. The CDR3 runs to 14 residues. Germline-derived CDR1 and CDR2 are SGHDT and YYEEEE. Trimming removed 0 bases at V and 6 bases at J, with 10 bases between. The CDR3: CASSLGLSVNEQFF. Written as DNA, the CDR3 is TGTGCCAGCAGCTTGGGACTTTCGGTCAATGAGCAGTTCTTC. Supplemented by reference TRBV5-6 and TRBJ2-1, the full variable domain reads DAGVTQSPTHLIKTRGQQVTLRCSPKSGHDTVSWYQQALGQGPQFIFQYYEEEERQRGNFPDRFSGHQFPNYSSELNVNALLLGDSALYLCASSLGLSVNEQFFGPGTRLTVL.

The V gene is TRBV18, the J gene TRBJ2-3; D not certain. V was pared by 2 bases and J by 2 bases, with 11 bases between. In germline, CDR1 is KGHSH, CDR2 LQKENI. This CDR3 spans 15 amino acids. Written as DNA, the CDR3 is TGTGCCAGCTCACCAGACGGTCCTACCACAGATACGCAGTATTTT. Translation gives CASSPDGPTTDTQYF.

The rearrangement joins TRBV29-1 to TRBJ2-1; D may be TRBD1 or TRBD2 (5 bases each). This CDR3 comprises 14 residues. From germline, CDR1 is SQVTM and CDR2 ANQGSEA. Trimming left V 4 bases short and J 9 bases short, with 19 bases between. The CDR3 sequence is CSVGPPIRGGEQFF. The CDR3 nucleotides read TGCAGCGTTGGTCCGCCGATTCGGGGCGGTGAGCAGTTCTTC.

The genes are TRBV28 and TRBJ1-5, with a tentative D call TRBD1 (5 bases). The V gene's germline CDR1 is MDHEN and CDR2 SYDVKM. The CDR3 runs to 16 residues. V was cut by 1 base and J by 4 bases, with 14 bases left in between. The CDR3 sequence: CASSLSGNGGNQPQHF. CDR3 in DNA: TGTGCCAGCAGTTTATCAGGGAATGGTGGTAATCAGCCCCAGCATTTT.

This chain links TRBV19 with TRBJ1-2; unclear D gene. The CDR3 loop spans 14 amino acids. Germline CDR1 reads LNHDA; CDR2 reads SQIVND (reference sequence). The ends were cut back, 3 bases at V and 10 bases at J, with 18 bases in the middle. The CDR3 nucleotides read TGTGCCAGTAGTATGGGGAGGCAATTCAAGGACTACACCTTC. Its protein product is CASSMGRQFKDYTF.